This TCR beta chain derives from a study of T cell clones after liver transplantation. Turning to the study itself: Liver transplant recipients had immunosuppression withdrawal attempted within 2 years. Until 12-24 months post-transplant, subjects got standard immunosuppression and no induction. Draws occurred before transplant, before withdrawal, and after complete or failed withdrawal.

This CDR3 has 15 amino acids. The germline V gene has CDR1 LNHNV and CDR2 YYDKDF (reference sequence). The V and J ends lost 3 bases and 6 bases, in that order; junction bases with no gene match: 8. Data came from immunoSEQ multiplex PCR; TCRdb stores just in-frame clones and leaves some out. The sample holds 85,000 to 110,000 clones, 80% to 90% seen once. The sample here was CD4+ T cells from blood, taken approximately 50 months after liver transplant. This chain links TRBV15 with TRBJ1-1; TRBD1 matches at 9 bases. The receptor was derived from a human patient who received a liver transplant. Some of the T cells might come from the graft donor. Here the CDR3 reads CATSSRGQGRAEAFF. The CDR3 DNA reads TGTGCCACCAGCAGTAGGGGACAGGGTAGGGCTGAAGCTTTCTTT.